Presented here are 23 T cell receptor beta chains from one specimen sequenced in a study of human T cells and chemical hapten exposure. The time point: patch test 2, 6 weeks after DPC sensitization. The treatment: therapeutic diphenylcyclopropenone sensitization with weekly scalp DPC. Each CDR3 protein is one row after TCRdb ran MiXCR on the RACE reads. The sample contains roughly 30,000 distinct CDR3 sequences, 8.5% to 9.5% of which appear only once. Sequenced here: whole blood, sampled in connection with sensitization to the hapten diphenylcyclopropenone (DPC). All receptors come from a man aged 30-40 years with alopecia areata. Some clones in this sample may be carry-over from other donors' samples.

This clonotype occurred many times. V gene TRBV30 combines with J gene TRBJ1-6; maybe TRBD1 (5 bases). CDR1 is GTSNPN, CDR2 SVGIG, per germline (reference sequence). The length of the CDR3 is 14 residues. Trimming shortened V by 5 bases and J by 6 bases, and 14 bases separated the two germline ends. The CDR3 sequence: CAWSGAGPNSPLHF. The CDR3 nucleotides read TGTGCCTGGTCAGGCGCAGGGCCTAATTCACCCCTCCACTTT.

This clonotype has just one count. The DNA is omitted, as the CDR3 cannot be located on it reliably, and the CDR3 follows TCRdb's listing. The chain links TRBV6-5 to TRBJ2-2. Germline-derived CDR1 and CDR2 are MNHEY and SVGAGI. The CDR3 adds up to 13 amino acids, both ends counted. The CDR3 loop reads CASSTSNTGELFF.

At least ten counts were recorded for this clonotype. The J gene is TRBJ1-1, the V gene TRBV30; D unresolved. Germline V gene lookup returns CDR1 GTSNPN and CDR2 SVGIG (reference sequence). The CDR3 loop spans 12 amino acids. V lost 3 bases and J 1 base, leaving 6 bases between the germline ends. The CDR3 DNA follows: TGTGCCTGGAGGGGCGAGAACACTGAAGCTTTCTTT. Translation gives CAWRGENTEAFF. Using reference TRBV30 and TRBJ1-1 for the parts outside the CDR3, the full variable domain is SQTIHQWPATLVQPVGSPLSLECTVEGTSNPNLYWYRQAAGRGLQLLFYSVGIGQISSEVPQNLSASRPQDRQFILSSKKLLLSDSGFYLCAWRGENTEAFFGQGTRLTVV.

There are many counts of this clonotype. The chain combines TRBV30 with TRBJ1-1; D not resolved. Between the trimmed V and J ends, which lost 1 base and 2 bases, there was a span of 8 bases. From germline, CDR1 is GTSNPN and CDR2 SVGIG (reference sequence). The CDR3 is 13 amino acids. CDR3 DNA: TGTGCCTGGAGTGAACAGATAAACACTGAAGCTTTCTTT. Its protein product is CAWSEQINTEAFF.

This clonotype was observed a few times. V is TRBV3-1 and J is TRBJ2-1; the match to TRBD2 covers 14 bases. Germline V gene data show CDR1 as LGHDT and CDR2 as YNNKEL (reference sequence). CDR3 length: 16 amino acids. V shed 4 bases and J 7 bases; nucleotides not matched to a gene: 6. CDR3 nucleotide sequence: TGTGCCAGCAGCCCGACTAGCGGGGGGGCAAATAATGAGCAGTTCTTC. Amino acid sequence: CASSPTSGGANNEQFF.

This clonotype has just a few counts. V usage is TRBV2 and J usage is TRBJ1-5; D uncertain. The V end lost 6 bases, the J end lost 0 bases, and 9 bases lay between the germline ends. Germline loops: CDR1 SNHLY, CDR2 FYNNEI. CDR3 length: 14 residues. CDR3 loop: CASRESYSNQPQHF. The CDR3 DNA follows: TGTGCCAGCAGGGAAAGTTATAGCAATCAGCCCCAGCATTTT.

This chain connects TRBV7-2 to TRBJ2-3, with a weak D call TRBD1 (6 bases). Germline CDR1 and CDR2: SGHTA and FQGNSA. V lost 0 bases, J lost 7 bases, and 8 bases lay in between. The CDR3 length is 13 residues. DNA of the CDR3: TGTGCCAGCAGCTTAGCTAGGGGGAATACGCAGTATTTT. Translation gives CASSLARGNTQYF.

This chain connects TRBV5-1 to TRBJ2-6, with D possibly being TRBD1 (5 bases). The CDR3 covers 17 residues. CDR1 SGHRS and CDR2 YFSETQ come from the germline V gene. Trimming cost V 3 bases and J 0 bases, with 13 bases left between them. The CDR3 DNA reads TGCGCCAGCAGCTCGCACAGGAAAGGCTCTGGGGCCAACGTCCTGACTTTC. Protein product: CASSSHRKGSGANVLTF.

The chain recombines TRBV10-1 with TRBJ2-1, with 7 positions matching TRBD2. V gave up 3 bases and J gave up 9 bases; unmatched junction bases: 11. The CDR3 runs 15 residues. Germline V gene lookup returns CDR1 WNHNN and CDR2 SYGVQD (reference sequence). CDR3: CASSEESGGKGEQFF. The CDR3 nucleotides read TGCGCCAGCAGTGAAGAATCCGGGGGGAAGGGTGAGCAGTTCTTC.

This clonotype was picked up a small number of times. The chain links TRBV4-1 to TRBJ1-1; TRBD1 aligns across 7 bases. Germline trimming cut 0 bases from V and 6 bases from J; bases unmatched to any gene: 16. CDR1 and CDR2 (germline): MGHRA, YSYEKL. The length of the CDR3 is 18 residues. CDR3 nucleotides: TGCGCCAGCAGCCAAGATGAACAGGGGATACCGGAGGGGTCTGAAGCTTTCTTT. This codes for CASSQDEQGIPEGSEAFF.

Regarding this clonotype: No conserved phenylalanine or tryptophan ends this CDR3, so it is likely a read error. The chain is built from TRBV7-2 and TRBJ2-5; no clear D gene. The germline V gene has CDR1 SGHTA and CDR2 FQGNSA. Trimming pared 5 bases from V and 3 bases from J, leaving 4 bases between. This CDR3 contains 11 residues. The CDR3 reads CASSREETQYL. The CDR3 coding sequence is TGTGCCAGCAGCCGTGAAGAGACCCAGTACTTG.

This clonotype was counted a few times. One junction end disagrees with the germline gene, perhaps due to a read error. This sequence joins TRBV29-1 and TRBJ2-7, with 10 bases identical to TRBD1. The CDR3 length is 13 residues. Germline V lookup: CDR1 SQVTM, CDR2 ANQGSEA. CDR3 bases: TGCAGCGTTGGGGACAGGGGACGCCCCCCCGCCACCTTC. It yields the protein CSVGDRGRPPATF.

Ten or more counts support this clonotype. The chain joins TRBV6-6 to TRBJ1-5; D perhaps matches TRBD1 (5 bases). CDR3 length equals 15 residues. CDR1 MNHNY and CDR2 SVGAGI come from the germline V gene (reference sequence). V shed 0 bases and J shed 5 bases, with 11 bases lying between them. DNA of the CDR3: TGTGCCAGCAGTTACTCGGCAGGGTCGTATCAGCCCCAGCATTTT. This sequence encodes CASSYSAGSYQPQHF.

There are many counts of this clonotype. CDR3 coding DNA: TGCGCCAGCAGCTCCGGGACAGCCACAGATACGCAGTATTTT. The encoded protein is CASSSGTATDTQYF. The rearrangement joins TRBV5-1 to TRBJ2-3; 7 bases line up with TRBD1. The CDR3 has 14 amino acids. Germline V gene lookup returns CDR1 SGHRS and CDR2 YFSETQ. With V trimmed by 3 bases and J by 2 bases, 3 bases remained unmatched.

This clonotype was seen many times. The chain combines TRBV6-1 with TRBJ2-3, with 9 nucleotides matching TRBD2. Germline trimming cut 2 bases from V and 5 bases from J; bases unmatched to any gene: 11. The germline V gene has CDR1 MNHNS and CDR2 SASEGT. The CDR3 is 17 residues long. The CDR3 region has the DNA TGTGCCAGCAGTGAAATTCCCATGGGACTAGCTCTAGATACGCAGTATTTT. It codes for CASSEIPMGLALDTQYF.

This clonotype was seen at least ten times. The rearrangement uses TRBV6-5 and TRBJ2-1; D perhaps matches TRBD1 (7 bases). This CDR3 has 16 amino acids. Trimming pared 5 bases from V and 0 bases from J, leaving 14 bases between. Per the germline V gene, CDR1 is MNHEY and CDR2 is SVGAGI. For the CDR3, the DNA is TGTGCCAGCAGTGGAGGGGGCCCTAGCTCCTACAATGAGCAGTTCTTC. Its translation: CASSGGGPSSYNEQFF.

This clonotype was seen a handful of times. In nucleotides, the CDR3 is TGCAGTGCTAGAGACTATAGTCTAGCGGGAGGGCCCGATGAGCAGTTCTTC. Translated: CSARDYSLAGGPDEQFF. The V call is TRBV20-1, the J call TRBJ2-1; TRBD2 matches at 12 bases. Germline V gene data show CDR1 as DFQATT and CDR2 as SNEGSKA (reference sequence). The junction had 11 bases not matched to a gene; V was cut back by 0 bases and J by 8 bases. CDR3 size: 17 residues.

This clonotype was seen at least ten times. The V call is TRBV29-1, the J call TRBJ2-5, with D unresolved. The CDR3 spans 12 residues. V gave up 3 bases and J gave up 4 bases, with 9 bases separating them. The V gene's germline CDR1 is SQVTM and CDR2 ANQGSEA. The CDR3 reads CSVEKEGETQYF. The CDR3 DNA is TGCAGCGTTGAGAAGGAAGGAGAGACCCAGTACTTC. The complete variable domain, with remaining parts taken from reference TRBV29-1 and TRBJ2-5, reads SAVISQKPSRDICQRGTSLTIQCQVDSQVTMMFWYRQQPGQSLTLIATANQGSEATYESGFVIDKFPISRPNLTFSTLTVSNMSPEDSSIYLCSVEKEGETQYFGPGTRLLVL.

This clonotype appeared many times. The chain employs TRBV6-2 or TRBV6-3 and TRBJ2-3, with 10 bases matching TRBD2. Germline values: CDR1 MNHEY, CDR2 SVGEGT. The trim removed 6 bases at V and 5 bases at J, leaving 17 bases unmatched. This CDR3 has 18 amino acids. CDR3: CASSRRASGSPARDTQYF. In DNA, the CDR3 is TGTGCCAGCAGCCGGCGGGCTAGCGGGAGCCCGGCGCGAGATACGCAGTATTTT.

V gene TRBV13 combines with J gene TRBJ2-5, with TRBD2 matching over 9 bases. Germline V lookup: CDR1 PRHDT, CDR2 FYEKMQ (reference sequence). The CDR3 has 15 amino acids. The ends lost 9 bases at V and 1 base at J; junction bases unmatched: 9. CDR3 amino acids: CASSLLAGGQETQYF. As DNA, the CDR3 is TGTGCCAGTTCGTTACTAGCGGGCGGCCAAGAGACCCAGTACTTC.

The sample holds a few counts of this clonotype. V and J are TRBV4-3 and TRBJ1-2, with 8 nucleotides matching TRBD1. Germline values: CDR1 LGHNA, CDR2 YSLEER. The CDR3 runs to 16 residues. The V and J ends lost 1 base and 4 bases, in that order; junction bases with no gene match: 8. The CDR3 sequence: CASSQVYGTGRYGYTF. In DNA form, the CDR3 reads TGCGCCAGCAGCCAAGTGTACGGGACAGGCCGCTATGGCTACACCTTC.

Ten or more counts support this clonotype. This rearrangement joins TRBV7-6 to TRBJ2-2; D possibly corresponds to TRBD1 (5 bases). The CDR3 is made up of 15 amino acids. The germline V gene has CDR1 SGHVS and CDR2 FNYEAQ. Trimming cost V 3 bases and J 2 bases, with 10 bases left between them. The CDR3, as DNA: TGTGCCAGCAGCTTGCGGACAAGCAACACCGGGGAGCTGTTTTTT. It yields the protein CASSLRTSNTGELFF.

At least ten counts were recorded for this clonotype. CDR3 coding DNA: TGTGCCAGCAGCCCCCGGCGGGACACCCACTCGGAGACCCAGTACTTC. Translation: CASSPRRDTHSETQYF. The chain uses TRBV7-8 and TRBJ2-5; D may match TRBD1 or TRBD2 (6 bases each). Between the trimmed V and J ends, which lost 5 bases and 5 bases, there was a span of 21 bases. This CDR3 is 16 amino acids long. Germline V gives CDR1 SGHVS, CDR2 FQNEAQ. Full variable domain (remainder filled in from reference TRBV7-8 and TRBJ2-5): GAGVSQSPRYKVAKRGQDVALRCDPISGHVSLFWYQQALGQGPEFLTYFQNEAQLDKSGLPSDRFFAERPEGSVSTLKIQRTQQEDSAVYLCASSPRRDTHSETQYFGPGTRLLVL.